This T cell receptor beta chain was obtained from a study of beta chain features in type 1 diabetes. Sequenced material consisted of expressed TCRB transcripts (all of the isolated RNA was reverse transcribed). Sequencing was performed with immunoSEQ multiplex PCR; in TCRdb, only in-frame clones are kept and a portion is missing. The data hold some 360,000 clones, with around 20% observed a single time. In this sample, this clone turned up a few times. Germline CDR1 and CDR2: SGHTA and FQGNSA. CDR3 length equals 13 residues. Trimming removed 5 bases from V and 3 bases from J, with 11 bases in between.

The material sequenced was naive CD4+ T cells from blood. The chain combines TRBV7-2 with TRBJ2-7; possible D gene TRBD2, 5 bases. The TCR originated in a woman under 30 in good health. This chain's CDR3 is CASSPRADYEQYF. The DNA for the CDR3 is TGTGCCAGCAGCCCCAGAGCGGACTACGAGCAGTACTTC.